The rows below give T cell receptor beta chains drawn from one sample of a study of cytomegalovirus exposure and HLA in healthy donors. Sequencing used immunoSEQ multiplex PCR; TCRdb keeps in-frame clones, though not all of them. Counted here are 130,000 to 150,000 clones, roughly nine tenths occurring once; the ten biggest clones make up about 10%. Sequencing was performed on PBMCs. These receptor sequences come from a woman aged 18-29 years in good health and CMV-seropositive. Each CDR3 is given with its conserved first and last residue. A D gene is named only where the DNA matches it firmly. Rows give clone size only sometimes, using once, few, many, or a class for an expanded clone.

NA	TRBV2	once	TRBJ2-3	TGTGCCAGCAGTGAACCAGGAGATACGCAGTATTTT	CASSEPGDTQYF
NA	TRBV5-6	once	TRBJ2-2	TGTGCCAGCCAGTCAGGGGACACCGGGGAGCTGTTTTTT	CASQSGDTGELFF
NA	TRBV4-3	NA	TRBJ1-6	TGCGCCAGCAGCCAAGACAGGGTAGGTGATTCACCCCTCCACTTT	CASSQDRVGDSPLHF
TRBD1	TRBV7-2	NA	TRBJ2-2	TGTGCCAGCAGCTTAGGACAGGGATGGACCGGGGAGCTGTTTTTT	CASSLGQGWTGELFF
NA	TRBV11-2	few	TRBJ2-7	TGTGCCAGCAGCTCGTGGGTCGCGGAAAGCTCCTACGAGCAGTACTTC	CASSSWVAESSYEQYF
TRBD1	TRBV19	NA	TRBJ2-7	TGTGCCAGTATGTCTCAGGTAAGGGACAGGGGATACGAGCAGTACTTC	CASMSQVRDRGYEQYF
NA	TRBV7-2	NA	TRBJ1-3	TGTGCCAGCAGCTTAGCGATCGACAGGACAGACTCTGGAAACACCATATATTTT	CASSLAIDRTDSGNTIYF
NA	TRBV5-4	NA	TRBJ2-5	TGTGCCAGCAGCCGGACAGACCAAGAGACCCAGTACTTC	CASSRTDQETQYF
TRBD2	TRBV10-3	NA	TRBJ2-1	TGTGCCATCAGTGAAGGGACTAGCGCGTACAATGAGCAGTTCTTC	CAISEGTSAYNEQFF
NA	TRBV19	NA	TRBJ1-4	TGTGCCAGTAGTATGTATGTGAGGGAAGAAAAACTGTTTTTT	CASSMYVREEKLFF
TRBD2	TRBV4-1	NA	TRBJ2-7	TGCGCCAGCAGCCAATGGAGGTCTAGCGGGGATAAAAGACTCCTCTACTACGAGCAGTACTTC	CASSQWRSSGDKRLLYYEQYF
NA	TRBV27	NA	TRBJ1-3	TGTGCCAGCAGTCGGAGGTGGGGGGCTGGAAACACCATATATTTT	CASSRRWGAGNTIYF
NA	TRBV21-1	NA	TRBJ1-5	TGTGCCAGCAGCAAACCAAGACTCCCACGGGGGACCAATCAGCCCCAGCATTTT	CASSKPRLPRGTNQPQHF
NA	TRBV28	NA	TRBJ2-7	TGTGCCAGCAGTTCGAGGGACAGTCCGGGGAGGGAGCAGTACTTC	CASSSRDSPGREQYF
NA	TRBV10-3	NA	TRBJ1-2	TGTGCCATCAGTGCATACATTCTGGACCGTGGTGGAGGCAGCGTCTATGGCTACACCTTC	CAISAYILDRGGGSVYGYTF
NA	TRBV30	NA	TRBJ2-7	TGTGCCTGGAGAGATGGGGAACGGGGGATTTCCTACGAGCAGTACTTC	CAWRDGERGISYEQYF
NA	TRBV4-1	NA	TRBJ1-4	TGCGCCAGCAGCCGGCAGTATGAAAAACTGTTTTTT	CASSRQYEKLFF
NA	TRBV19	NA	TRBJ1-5	TGTGCCAGTAGTATGGAGATTCGGCAGCCCCAGCATTTT	CASSMEIRQPQHF
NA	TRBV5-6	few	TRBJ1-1	TGTGCCAGCAGTCCTCTATCCGGCGCGGGGAACACTGAAGCTTTCTTT	CASSPLSGAGNTEAFF
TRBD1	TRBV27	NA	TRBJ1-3	TGTGCCAGCAGTTTATCCGGGACAGGGCTTCTCTCTGGAAACACCATATATTTT	CASSLSGTGLLSGNTIYF
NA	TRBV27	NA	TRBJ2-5	TGTGCCAGCAGTTCGGGACTCCTAGGCCAAGAGACCCAGTACTTC	CASSSGLLGQETQYF
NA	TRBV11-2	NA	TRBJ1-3	TGTGCCAGCAGCTTAGTGGGGCAGACTGGAAACACCATATATTTT	CASSLVGQTGNTIYF
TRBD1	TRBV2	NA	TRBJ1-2	TGTGCCAGCACCGAACGTGGGACAGGCTATGGCTACACCTTC	CASTERGTGYGYTF
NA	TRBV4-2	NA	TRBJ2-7	TGTGCCAGCAGCCAAGATGGTTCGGACAGATGGGGTCGCGAGCAGTACTTC	CASSQDGSDRWGREQYF
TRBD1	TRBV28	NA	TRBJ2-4	TGTGCCAGCAGTCTGGACAGGGGGGGGATCAAAAACATTCAGTACTTC	CASSLDRGGIKNIQYF
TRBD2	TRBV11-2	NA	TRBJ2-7	TGTGCCAGCAGCTTAAGCGGGGGCCCTTCCTACGAGCAGTACTTC	CASSLSGGPSYEQYF
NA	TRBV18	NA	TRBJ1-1	TGTGCCAGCTCACCACCCGCGGGGGGTGGTGAAGCTTTCTTT	CASSPPAGGGEAFF
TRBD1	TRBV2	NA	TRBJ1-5	TGTGCCAGCAGGAAAGGACAGGGAACTGAGGTCAATCAGCCCCAGCATTTT	CASRKGQGTEVNQPQHF
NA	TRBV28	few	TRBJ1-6	TGTGCCAGCAGGGGGGGAGTGAATTCACCCCTCCACTTT	CASRGGVNSPLHF
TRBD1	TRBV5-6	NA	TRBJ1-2	TGTGCCAGCAGCTTGGGGGACAGGAACTATGGCTACACCTTC	CASSLGDRNYGYTF
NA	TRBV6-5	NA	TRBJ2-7	TGTGCCAGCACCCAATCGGGTACCTACGAGCAGTACTTC	CASTQSGTYEQYF
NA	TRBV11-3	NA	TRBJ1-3	TGTGCCAGCAGCCCGACACCCTCTGGAAACACCATATATTTT	CASSPTPSGNTIYF
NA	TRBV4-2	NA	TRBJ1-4	TGTGCCAGCAGCCCTAGGGGAGGGAGCGAAAAACTGTTTTTT	CASSPRGGSEKLFF
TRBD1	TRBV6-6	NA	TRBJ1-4	TGTGCCAGCAGTTACTCTGACAGGGGGCCTGAAAAACTGTTTTTT	CASSYSDRGPEKLFF
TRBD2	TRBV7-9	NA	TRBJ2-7	TGTGCCAGCAGCTTAGGAGCCAGCGGGGGGCCGGGGCAACTCTACGAGCAGTACTTC	CASSLGASGGPGQLYEQYF
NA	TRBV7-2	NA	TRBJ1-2	TGTGCCAGCAGCTTAGGGACAGCGAACTATGGCTACACCTTC	CASSLGTANYGYTF
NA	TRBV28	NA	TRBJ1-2	TGTGCCAGCAGTTTACCCATCGGATCAGGGGTCGATGGCTACACCTTC	CASSLPIGSGVDGYTF
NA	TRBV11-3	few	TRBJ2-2	TGTGCCAGCAGCCAGGGGTTCGCCGGGGAGCTGTTTTTT	CASSQGFAGELFF
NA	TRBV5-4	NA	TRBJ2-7	TGTGCCAGCAGTCCTTCAGACAGTGGCTCCTACGAGCAGTACTTC	CASSPSDSGSYEQYF
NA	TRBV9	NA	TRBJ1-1	TGTGCCAGCAGCGTAGGGACACGGACGAACACTGAAGCTTTCTTT	CASSVGTRTNTEAFF
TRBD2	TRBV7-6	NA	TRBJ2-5	TGTGCCAGCAGCTTACCATCTAGCGGGGGTTACCAAGAGACCCAGTACTTC	CASSLPSSGGYQETQYF
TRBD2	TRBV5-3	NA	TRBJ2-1	TGTGCCAGAAGGCCTACTAGCGGGGGCCTCTACAATGAGCAGTTCTTC	CARRPTSGGLYNEQFF
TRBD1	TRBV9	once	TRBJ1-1	TGTGCCAGCAGCGAGGGACAGGGTAAGTTTAACACTGAAGCTTTCTTT	CASSEGQGKFNTEAFF
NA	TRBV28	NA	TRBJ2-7	TGTGCCAGCAGTCCCGGACTCGGACCCTCCTACGAGCAGTACTTC	CASSPGLGPSYEQYF
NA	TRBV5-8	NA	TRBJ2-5	TGTGCCAGCATGCTGGGGGGCGGGGGCTACCAAGAGACCCAGTACTTC	CASMLGGGGYQETQYF
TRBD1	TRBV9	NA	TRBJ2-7	TGTGCCAGCAGCCCTCGGGACAGGTCCTCCTACGAGCAGTACTTC	CASSPRDRSSYEQYF
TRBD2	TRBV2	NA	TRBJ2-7	TGTGCCAGCAGTGAAAGGCGCGGGGGGAGGTACGAGCAGTACTTC	CASSERRGGRYEQYF
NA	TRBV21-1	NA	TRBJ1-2	TGTGCCAGCAGCCCCAAAGACTGTGTAACGGTAGCTAACTATGGCTACACCTTC	CASSPKDCVTVANYGYTF